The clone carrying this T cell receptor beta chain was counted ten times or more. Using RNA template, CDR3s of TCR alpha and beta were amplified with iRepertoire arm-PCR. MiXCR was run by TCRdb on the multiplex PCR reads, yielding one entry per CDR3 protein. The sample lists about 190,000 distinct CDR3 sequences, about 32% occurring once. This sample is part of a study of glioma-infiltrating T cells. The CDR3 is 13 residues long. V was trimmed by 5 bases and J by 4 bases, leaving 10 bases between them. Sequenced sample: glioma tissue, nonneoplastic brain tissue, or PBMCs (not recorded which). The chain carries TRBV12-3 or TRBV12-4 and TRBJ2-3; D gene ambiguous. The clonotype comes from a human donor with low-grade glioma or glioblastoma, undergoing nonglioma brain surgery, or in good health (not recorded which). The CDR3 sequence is CASSMDGADTQYF. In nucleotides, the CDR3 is TGTGCCAGCAGTATGGACGGAGCAGATACGCAGTATTTT.